These 9 T cell receptor beta chains originate from one sample sequenced in a study of blood T cell repertoires in COVID-19. The repertoire was sequenced with immunoSEQ multiplex PCR; TCRdb's copy has only in-frame clones and lacks some. The sample holds 24,000 or so clones, roughly 88% seen once. The sequencing sample was made of peripheral blood. These receptors originate from a man between 65 and 85 years old in a cohort sampled during active COVID-19.

V gene TRBV28 combines with J gene TRBJ1-2; 7 bases map to TRBD1. Germline V gives CDR1 MDHEN, CDR2 SYDVKM. CDR3 length: 13 amino acids. The V and J ends lost 5 bases and 4 bases, in that order; junction bases with no gene match: 4. The CDR3 bases are TGTGCCAGCAGTACGGGACAGCTCTATGGCTACACCTTC. This encodes CASSTGQLYGYTF.

This chain joins TRBV5-1 and TRBJ2-7; D perhaps matches TRBD2 (5 bases). This CDR3 spans 14 amino acids. Per the germline V gene, CDR1 is SGHRS and CDR2 is YFSETQ. Trimming took 0 bases from V and 2 from J, leaving 9 bases between them. The CDR3 loop reads CASSLERGPYEQYF. CDR3 in DNA: TGCGCCAGCAGCTTGGAGAGAGGGCCCTACGAGCAGTACTTC.

The gene calls are TRBV4-2 and TRBJ1-1; D is undetermined. The CDR3 sequence is 15 residues long. Germline V gives CDR1 LGHNA, CDR2 YNFKEQ. V lost 0 bases, J lost 1 base, and 9 bases lay in between. CDR3 DNA: TGTGCCAGCAGCCAAGAATTACGGGGGAACACTGAAGCTTTCTTT. Its protein product is CASSQELRGNTEAFF.

The chain uses TRBV5-1 and TRBJ2-1; no firm D call. Germline V gene lookup returns CDR1 SGHRS and CDR2 YFSETQ. The CDR3 extends over 14 amino acids. V was pared by 4 bases and J by 6 bases, with 14 bases between. The CDR3 coding sequence is TGCGCCAGCAGCCCCTCGAGCGAGCGCAATGAGCAGTTCTTC. Amino acid sequence: CASSPSSERNEQFF.

The CDR3 coding sequence is TGTGCTAGTGGTTTGCCAAACAGGGATAATGAGCAGTTCTTC. As protein: CASGLPNRDNEQFF. This sequence joins TRBV12-5 and TRBJ2-1, with a tentative D call TRBD1 (6 bases). Trimming took 2 bases from V and 7 from J, leaving 12 bases between them. The CDR3 is made up of 14 amino acids. Germline lookup yields CDR1 LGHNT and CDR2 FRNRAP. Full variable domain (outside the CDR3, taken from reference TRBV12-5 and TRBJ2-1): DARVTQTPRHKVTEMGQEVTMRCQPILGHNTVFWYRQTMMQGLELLAYFRNRAPLDDSGMPKDRFSAEMPDATLATLKIQPSEPRDSAVYFCASGLPNRDNEQFFGPGTRLTVL.

This chain connects TRBV25-1 to TRBJ2-7, with 7 bases lining up with TRBD2. CDR3 length: 15 amino acids. Germline V lookup: CDR1 MGHDK, CDR2 SYGVNS. J lost 3 bases, V lost 6 bases, and 11 bases had no gene match. The chain's CDR3 is CASSRTGTTFYEQYF. CDR3 bases: TGTGCCAGCAGCAGAACCGGGACTACGTTCTACGAGCAGTACTTC.

The chain couples TRBV10-3 to TRBJ1-5; D remains ambiguous. CDR1 and CDR2 from the germline V gene are ENHRY and SYGVKD. This CDR3 is built from 14 residues. Trimming took off 4 bases at V and 6 bases at J, with 13 bases between the two ends. Written as DNA, the CDR3 is TGTGCCATCAGTGCTTTCGGGGTATCTCAGCCCCAGCATTTT. Its translation is CAISAFGVSQPQHF.

The chain links TRBV18 to TRBJ2-7; a possible D gene is TRBD2 (5 bases). Germline V gives CDR1 KGHSH, CDR2 LQKENI. V lost 3 bases to trimming and J lost 4 bases, with 10 bases between them. The CDR3 loop spans 13 amino acids. CDR3 DNA: TGTGCCAGCTCACCGGGATCGGGATACGAGCAGTACTTC. This gives the protein CASSPGSGYEQYF.

The chain couples TRBV4-2 to TRBJ2-1; D gene unclear. V shed 7 bases and J shed 0 bases, with 10 bases lying between them. Germline V gene lookup returns CDR1 LGHNA and CDR2 YNFKEQ. This CDR3 comprises 14 residues. CDR3 sequence reads: CASKSSDSYNEQFF. The CDR3 DNA reads as TGTGCCAGCAAGTCCAGCGACTCCTACAATGAGCAGTTCTTC.